This T cell receptor (beta chain) was identified during a study of blood T cell repertoires in COVID-19. About the study: PBMCs, B-cell-depleted T cells, or T cells were the source of the cDNA or gDNA that made up the material.

In the original workflow: Reference gene primers were amplified, and this amplification served to estimate nucleated cell counts. Profiled with immunoSEQ multiplex PCR; TCRdb holds only in-frame clones, not every one. V, J and clone size reflect that table, while D and trimming were determined from the DNA. The sample has under 500,000 clones; roughly 90% are singletons. J gave up 4 bases and V 1 base, and 9 bases lay outside the gene matches. Germline CDR1 and CDR2: SGDLS and YYNGEE. The CDR3 extends over 17 amino acids. The specimen was peripheral blood. This sequence joins TRBV9 and TRBJ1-3, with 9 bases identical to TRBD1. The TCR sequence derives from a woman under 40 with acute or convalescent COVID-19. The CDR3 here is CASSVSGTGLTGNTIYF. The CDR3 region has the DNA TGTGCCAGCAGCGTATCCGGGACAGGGTTAACCGGAAACACCATATATTTT.